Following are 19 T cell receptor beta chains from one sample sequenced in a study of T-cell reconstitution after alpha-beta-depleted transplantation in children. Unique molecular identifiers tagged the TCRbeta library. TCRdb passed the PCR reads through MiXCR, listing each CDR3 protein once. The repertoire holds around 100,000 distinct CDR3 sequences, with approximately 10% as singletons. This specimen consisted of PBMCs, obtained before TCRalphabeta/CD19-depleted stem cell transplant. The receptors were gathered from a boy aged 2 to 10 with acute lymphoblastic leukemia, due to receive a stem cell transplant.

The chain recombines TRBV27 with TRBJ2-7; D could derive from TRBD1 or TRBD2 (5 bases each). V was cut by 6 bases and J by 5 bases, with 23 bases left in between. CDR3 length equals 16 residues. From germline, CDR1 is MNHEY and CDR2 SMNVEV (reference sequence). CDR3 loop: CASRGPYGGKPHEQYF. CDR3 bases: TGTGCCAGCAGGGGACCCTATGGTGGGAAACCCCACGAGCAGTACTTC.

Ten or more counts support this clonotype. The CDR3 region is CASSFAQGRPYEQYF. CDR3 bases: TGTGCCAGCAGTTTCGCACAGGGTAGGCCCTACGAGCAGTACTTC. The chain links TRBV12-3 or TRBV12-4 to TRBJ2-7; maybe TRBD1 (6 bases). With 3 bases removed from V and 2 bases from J, the gap between germline ends came to 14 bases. This CDR3 region has 15 residues.

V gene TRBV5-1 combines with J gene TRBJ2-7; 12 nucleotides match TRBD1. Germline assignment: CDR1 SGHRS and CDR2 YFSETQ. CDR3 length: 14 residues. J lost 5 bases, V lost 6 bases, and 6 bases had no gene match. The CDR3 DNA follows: TGCGCCAGCAAGCCCGGGACAGGGGGCAACGAGCAGTACTTC. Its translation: CASKPGTGGNEQYF.

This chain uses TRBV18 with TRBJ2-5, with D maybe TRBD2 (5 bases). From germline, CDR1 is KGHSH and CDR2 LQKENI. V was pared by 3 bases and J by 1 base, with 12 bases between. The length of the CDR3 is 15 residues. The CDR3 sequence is CASSPLEGIQETQYF. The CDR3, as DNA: TGTGCCAGCTCACCCCTTGAGGGAATCCAAGAGACCCAGTACTTC.

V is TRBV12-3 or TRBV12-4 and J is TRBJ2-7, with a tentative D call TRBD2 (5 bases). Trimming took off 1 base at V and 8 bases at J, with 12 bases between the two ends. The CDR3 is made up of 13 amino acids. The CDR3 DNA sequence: TGTGCCAGCAGTTTAGATCCGGGATGGCAGCAGTACTTC. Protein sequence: CASSLDPGWQQYF.

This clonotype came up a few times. CDR3 in DNA: TGTGCCTGGGGGGGCCTAGGGAGCAATTCACCCCTCCACTTT. Its protein is CAWGGLGSNSPLHF. The chain combines TRBV30 with TRBJ1-6, with a weak D call TRBD1 (6 bases). The CDR3 runs to 14 residues. The V end was cut by 5 bases, the J end by 7 bases, with 15 bases between. CDR1 is GTSNPN, CDR2 SVGIG, per germline (reference sequence).

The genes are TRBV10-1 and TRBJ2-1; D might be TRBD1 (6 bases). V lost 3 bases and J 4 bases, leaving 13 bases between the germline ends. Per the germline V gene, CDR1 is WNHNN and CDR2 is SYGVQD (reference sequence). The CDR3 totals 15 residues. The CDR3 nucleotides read TGCGCCAGCAGTGATCCGAGGGGGTCTTACAATGAGCAGTTCTTC. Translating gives CASSDPRGSYNEQFF.

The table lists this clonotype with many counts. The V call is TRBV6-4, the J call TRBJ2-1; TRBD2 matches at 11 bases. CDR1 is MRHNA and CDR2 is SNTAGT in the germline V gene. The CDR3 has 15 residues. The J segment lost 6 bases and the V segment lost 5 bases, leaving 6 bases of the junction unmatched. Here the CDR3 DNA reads TGTGCCAGCAGTTCTGGGACTAGCGGCCTCAATGAGCAGTTCTTC. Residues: CASSSGTSGLNEQFF.

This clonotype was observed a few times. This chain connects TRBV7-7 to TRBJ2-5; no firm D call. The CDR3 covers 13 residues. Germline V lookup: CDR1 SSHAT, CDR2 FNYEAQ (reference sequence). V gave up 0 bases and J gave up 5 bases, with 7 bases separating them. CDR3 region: CASSLAYMETQYF. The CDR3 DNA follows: TGTGCCAGCAGCTTAGCATATATGGAGACCCAGTACTTC.

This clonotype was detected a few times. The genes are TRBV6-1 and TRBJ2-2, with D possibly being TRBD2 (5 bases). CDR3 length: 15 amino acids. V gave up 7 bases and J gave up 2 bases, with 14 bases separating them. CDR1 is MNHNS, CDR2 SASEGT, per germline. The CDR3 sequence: CASTQWTANTGELFF. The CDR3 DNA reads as TGTGCCAGCACCCAATGGACTGCTAACACCGGGGAGCTGTTTTTT.

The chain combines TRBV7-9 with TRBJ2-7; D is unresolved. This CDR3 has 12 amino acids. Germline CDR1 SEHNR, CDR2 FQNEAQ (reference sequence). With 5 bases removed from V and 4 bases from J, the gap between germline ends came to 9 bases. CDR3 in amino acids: CASSPDGYEQYF. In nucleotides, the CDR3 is TGTGCCAGCAGCCCGGACGGGTACGAGCAGTACTTC.

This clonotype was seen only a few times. The CDR3 here is CASSQTSAYNEQFF. For the CDR3, the DNA is TGTGCCAGTTCACAGACTAGCGCATACAATGAGCAGTTCTTC. The chain has TRBV27 and TRBJ2-1; 8 positions agree with TRBD2. The CDR3 totals 14 residues. Germline CDR1 is MNHEY and CDR2 is SMNVEV (reference sequence). V trimming: 9 bases; J trimming: 4 bases; junction bases outside the gene matches: 8.

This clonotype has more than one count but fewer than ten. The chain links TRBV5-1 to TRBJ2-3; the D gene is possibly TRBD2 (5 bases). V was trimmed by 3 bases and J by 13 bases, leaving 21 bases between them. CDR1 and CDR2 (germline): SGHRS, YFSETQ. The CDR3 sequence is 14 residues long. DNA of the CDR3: TGCGCCAGCAGCTCCGCTTCCGACGGGAACTTGGAGTATTTT. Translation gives CASSSASDGNLEYF.

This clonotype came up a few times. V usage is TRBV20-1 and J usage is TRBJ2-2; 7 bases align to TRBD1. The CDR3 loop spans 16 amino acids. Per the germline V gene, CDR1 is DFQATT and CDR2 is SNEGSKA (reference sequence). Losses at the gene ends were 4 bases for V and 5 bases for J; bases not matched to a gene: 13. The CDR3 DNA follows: TGCAGTGCTACCCGGATGGGACAGACCTTTACCGGGGAGCTGTTTTTT. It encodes CSATRMGQTFTGELFF.

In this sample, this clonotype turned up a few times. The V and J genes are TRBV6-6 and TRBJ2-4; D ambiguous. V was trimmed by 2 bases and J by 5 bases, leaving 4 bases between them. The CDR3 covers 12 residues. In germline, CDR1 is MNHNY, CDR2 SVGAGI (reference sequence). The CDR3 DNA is TGTGCCAGCAGTTACGGGGAAAACATTCAGTACTTC. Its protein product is CASSYGENIQYF.

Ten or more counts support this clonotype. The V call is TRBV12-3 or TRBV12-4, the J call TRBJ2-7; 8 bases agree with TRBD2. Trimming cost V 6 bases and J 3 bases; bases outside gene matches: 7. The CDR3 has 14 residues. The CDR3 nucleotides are TGTGCCAGCAGCGCCGGGACTAGGGGCTACGAGCAGTACTTC. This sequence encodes CASSAGTRGYEQYF.

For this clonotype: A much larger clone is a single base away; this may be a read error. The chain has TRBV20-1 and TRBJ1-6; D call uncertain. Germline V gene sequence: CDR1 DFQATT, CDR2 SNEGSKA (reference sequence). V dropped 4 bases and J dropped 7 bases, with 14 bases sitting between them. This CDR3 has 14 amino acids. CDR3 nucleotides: TGCAGTGCTACTCGGGGTCCTCTAAATTCACCCCTCCACTTT. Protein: CSATRGPLNSPLHF.

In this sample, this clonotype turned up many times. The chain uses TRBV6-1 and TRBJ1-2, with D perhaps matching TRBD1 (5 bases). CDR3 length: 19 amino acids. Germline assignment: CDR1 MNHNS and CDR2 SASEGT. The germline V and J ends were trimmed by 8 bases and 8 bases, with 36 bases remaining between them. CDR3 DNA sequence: TGTGCCAGCTCCTATTCCGGGGCAGGTTCGTTCAATTATAAACTCGGCTACACCTTC. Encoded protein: CASSYSGAGSFNYKLGYTF.

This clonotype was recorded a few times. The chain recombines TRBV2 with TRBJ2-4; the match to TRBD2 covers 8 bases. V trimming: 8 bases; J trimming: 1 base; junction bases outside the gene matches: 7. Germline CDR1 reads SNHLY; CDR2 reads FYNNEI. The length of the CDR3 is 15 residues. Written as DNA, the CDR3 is TGTGCCAGCGAAACTAGCGGTGACGCCAAAAACATTCAGTACTTC. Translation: CASETSGDAKNIQYF. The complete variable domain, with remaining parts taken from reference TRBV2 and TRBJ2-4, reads EPEVTQTPSHQVTQMGQEVILRCVPISNHLYFYWYRQILGQKVEFLVSFYNNEISEKSEIFDDQFSVERPDGSNFTLKIRSTKLEDSAMYFCASETSGDAKNIQYFGAGTRLSVL.